The source of this T cell receptor beta chain is a study of technical replicates of blood from a handful of donors. This clone showed up just once. A junction boundary mismatches the germline segment, possibly from a read error. The germline V gene has CDR1 SQVTM and CDR2 ANQGSEA. CDR3 length: 13 residues. Produced via immunoSEQ multiplex PCR; TCRdb's table is partial and in-frame only. Of tens of thousands of clones listed, 95% to 98% were seen once; the top ten hold 0.2% to 0.25%. The receptor was isolated from a human donor in good health. The specimen sequenced was T cells isolated from PBMCs. This rearrangement joins TRBV29-1 to TRBJ2-7, with 7 positions matching TRBD1. CDR3 nucleotide sequence: TGCAGCATTGATGTGCAGGGGGCCTACGAGCAGTACTTC. This translates into CSIDVQGAYEQYF.